Sequencing of this T cell receptor (beta chain) was carried out in a study of control samples from healthy donors and cancer patients. The method was immunoSEQ multiplex PCR; TCRdb's version includes in-frame clones alone and lacks a portion of them. Of about 170,000 clones in the sample, about nine tenths were seen once. The length of the CDR3 is 13 residues. Trimming took off 3 bases at V and 6 bases at J, with 11 bases between the two ends. This clonotype was obtained from a woman under 40 in good health. This chain connects TRBV12-3 or TRBV12-4 to TRBJ1-2; tentatively, D is TRBD1 (5 bases). The material sequenced was blood. The CDR3 nucleotides read TGTGCCAGCAGTTTGGGCCAGGGCCATGGCTACACCTTC. It codes for CASSLGQGHGYTF.